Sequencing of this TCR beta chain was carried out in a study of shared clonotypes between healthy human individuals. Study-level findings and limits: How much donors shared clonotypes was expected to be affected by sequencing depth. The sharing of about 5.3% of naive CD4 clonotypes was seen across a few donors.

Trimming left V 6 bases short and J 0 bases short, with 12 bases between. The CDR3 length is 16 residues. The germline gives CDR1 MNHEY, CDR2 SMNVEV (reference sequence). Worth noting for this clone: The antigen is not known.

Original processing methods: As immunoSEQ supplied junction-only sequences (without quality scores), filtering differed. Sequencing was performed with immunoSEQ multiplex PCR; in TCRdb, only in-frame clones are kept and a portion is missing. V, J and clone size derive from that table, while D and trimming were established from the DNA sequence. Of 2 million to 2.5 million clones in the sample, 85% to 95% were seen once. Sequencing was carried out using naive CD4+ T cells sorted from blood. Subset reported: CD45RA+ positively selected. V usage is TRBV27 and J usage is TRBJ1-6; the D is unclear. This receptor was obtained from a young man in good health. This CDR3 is CASRNIPSSYNSPLHF. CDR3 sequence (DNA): TGTGCCAGCAGGAACATCCCGAGCTCCTATAATTCACCCCTCCACTTT.